The table lists the clone carrying this TCR beta chain with a count of one. The antigen remains undetermined. Preparation of the TCRbeta library involved a method that used unique molecular identifiers. From the PCR reads, TCRdb called clonotypes with MiXCR, one entry per CDR3 protein. The data show about 440,000 distinct CDR3 sequences, with roughly 44% seen just once and 27% held by the top ten. This sample stems from a study of T-cell reconstitution after alpha-beta-depleted transplantation in children. Study-wide results and limits: Reportedly, alpha-beta T cells present about two months post-transplant originated from several hundred expanded clones of graft origin.

The V end was cut by 3 bases, the J end by 3 bases, with 13 bases between. Per the germline V gene, CDR1 is PRHDT and CDR2 is FYEKMQ (reference sequence). The CDR3 totals 15 residues. The chain combines TRBV13 with TRBJ2-3; a weak D match, TRBD2 (6 bases). The sample was PBMCs, taken before TCRalphabeta/CD19-depleted stem cell transplant. This receptor was identified in a girl aged 2 to 9 with aplastic anemia, due to receive a stem cell transplant. CDR3 in amino acids: CASSFEEGPTDTQYF. The DNA for the CDR3 is TGTGCCAGCAGCTTCGAGGAGGGACCGACAGATACGCAGTATTTT.